This TCR beta chain appears in the sequencing data of a study of CD8+CD57+ T cells in acquired aplastic anemia. Overall study context: Sorted CD4+ and CD8+ cells gave a mean 3.2 ug DNA, range roughly 0.19 to 27.4 ug. CD4+ reads averaged around 9.9 million in healthy donors.

This clonotype was counted many times. What it binds is not known. Findings and caveats of the study: The study identified roughly 29 CD8+ CDR3 sequences shared by patients and controls. With respect to CD8+ Simpson's diversity, patients and controls did not differ significantly.

Both TCR beta VDJ combination and CDR3 sequence profiling were carried out. Genomic DNA was the template for this profiling. TCRdb recomputed calls from the reads with MiXCR, one row per CDR3 protein. Found here are 90,000 to 130,000 distinct CDR3 sequences, around half of them singletons; the top ten hold 25% to 35%. This CDR3 is built from 15 residues. Germline V CDR1 and CDR2: LGHDT, YNNKEL (reference sequence). V lost 2 bases and J 0 bases, leaving 10 bases between the germline ends. The sequence was obtained from a human donor in good health, serving as a control. Sequencing was performed on sorted CD4+, CD8+, or CD8+CD57+ T cells (not recorded which) from PBMCs. The chain has TRBV3-1 and TRBJ2-5; a weak D match, TRBD2 (6 bases). The DNA of the CDR3 is TGTGCCAGCAGCCAACGGGGGTCGTACCAAGAGACCCAGTACTTC. Its protein is CASSQRGSYQETQYF.